A selection of T cell receptor beta chains follows, all from one sample in a study of radiotherapy plus CTLA-4 blockade in lung cancer. Clones were read by immunoSEQ multiplex PCR, and TCRdb kept only the in-frame ones, dropping some. The sample shows more than 95,000 clones, 65% to 85% of them seen only once. The sample here was peripheral blood, taken from a patient treated with radiotherapy plus ipilimumab. Source of these receptors: a human donor with non-small cell lung cancer who had a partial response to radiotherapy plus ipilimumab. CDR3s include the opening cysteine and the closing phenylalanine or tryptophan. D genes are given only for firm matches. The size of a clone is reported for some rows only, either as once, few or many, or as a class for expanded clones.

J,size,V,D,CDR3,DNA
TRBJ1-1,.,TRBV11-2,.,CASSLERRGYTEAFF,TGTGCCAGCAGCTTAGAACGTAGAGGGTACACTGAAGCTTTCTTT
TRBJ2-1,few,TRBV30,TRBD2,CAWSVSRTSGRNYNEQFF,TGTGCCTGGAGTGTAAGCCGGACTAGCGGGAGGAATTACAATGAGCAGTTCTTC
TRBJ2-1,.,TRBV5-4,TRBD2,CASSLAGGPNDVYEQFF,TGTGCCAGCAGCTTAGCGGGAGGGCCGAATGACGTGTATGAGCAGTTCTTC
TRBJ2-3,few,TRBV7-6,TRBD1,CASSRTGGGDTQYF,TGTGCCAGCAGCAGGACAGGGGGCGGGGATACGCAGTATTTT
TRBJ1-2,.,TRBV6-6,.,CASLQNTDSYYGYTF,TGTGCCAGCTTACAAAATACAGACAGTTACTATGGCTACACCTTC
TRBJ1-2,.,TRBV7-8,.,CASSPSQATAGGYTF,TGTGCCAGCAGCCCAAGCCAGGCCACCGCGGGCGGCTACACCTTC
TRBJ1-1,.,TRBV7-2,.,CASSFAVNTEAFF,TGTGCCAGCAGTTTTGCAGTGAACACTGAAGCTTTCTTT
TRBJ1-2,.,TRBV7-6,.,CASSLGGGSGYTF,TGTGCCAGCAGCTTGGGGGGAGGGAGTGGCTACACCTTC
TRBJ1-2,.,TRBV30,TRBD1,CAWTTGWYGYTF,TGTGCCTGGACGACAGGGTGGTATGGCTACACCTTC
TRBJ2-1,.,TRBV6-6,TRBD1,CASSIGQANVNNEQFF,TGTGCCAGCAGTATTGGACAGGCCAACGTAAACAATGAGCAGTTCTTC
TRBJ2-1,.,TRBV7-9,.,CASSLAVGHNYNEQFF,TGTGCCAGCAGCTTAGCGGTCGGTCATAACTACAATGAGCAGTTCTTC
TRBJ2-3,.,TRBV28,.,CASTPTGDTQYF,TGTGCCAGCACCCCCACAGGAGATACGCAGTATTTT
TRBJ2-2,.,TRBV7-8,TRBD1,CASSPRDSKNTGELFF,TGTGCCAGCAGCCCAAGGGACAGCAAAAACACCGGGGAGCTGTTTTTT
TRBJ2-7,.,TRBV2,.,CASRFWGVDEQYF,TGTGCCAGCAGATTCTGGGGCGTTGATGAGCAGTACTTC
TRBJ1-1,.,TRBV2,.,CASSRDEGVTEAFF,TGTGCCAGCAGTCGCGACGAAGGGGTTACTGAAGCTTTCTTT
TRBJ2-7,few,TRBV4-3,TRBD1,CASSQTGTGVYEQYF,TGCGCCAGCAGCCAAACCGGGACAGGGGTCTACGAGCAGTACTTC
TRBJ2-3,.,TRBV29-1,.,CSGQANTDTQYF,TGCAGCGGACAGGCCAACACAGATACGCAGTATTTT
TRBJ2-7,.,TRBV11-2,.,CAVLAGREQYF,TGTGCCGTCCTGGCAGGGCGGGAGCAGTACTTC
TRBJ2-1,.,TRBV28,.,CASRRDNEQFF,TGTGCCAGCAGACGGGACAATGAGCAGTTCTTC
TRBJ1-5,.,TRBV6-1,TRBD1,CASSGQGDNNQPQHF,TGTGCCAGCAGCGGACAGGGGGACAACAATCAGCCCCAGCATTTT
TRBJ1-1,.,TRBV19,.,CASSSDSTEAFF,TGTGCCAGTAGCTCTGACAGCACTGAAGCTTTCTTT
TRBJ1-5,many,TRBV28,TRBD1,CASHRGLGNQPQHF,TGTGCCAGTCACAGGGGGTTGGGCAATCAGCCCCAGCATTTT
TRBJ2-1,few,TRBV7-9,TRBD2,CASGDSGSREQFF,TGTGCCAGCGGAGATAGCGGGAGCAGGGAGCAGTTCTTC
TRBJ1-1,.,TRBV4-2,.,CASSRPTGNTEAFF,TGTGCCAGCAGCCGACCCACGGGGAACACTGAAGCTTTCTTT
TRBJ2-1,.,TRBV5-1,TRBD2,CASSPGLAGASYNEQFF,TGCGCCAGCAGCCCCGGTTTAGCGGGAGCCTCCTACAATGAGCAGTTCTTC